The clone carrying this T cell receptor (beta chain) was counted a few times. Its antigen is as yet unknown. The entry originates in a study of beta chain features in type 1 diabetes. Every single donor gave one heparinised blood draw, and these averaged roughly 120 mL. The authors reverse transcribed all of the isolated RNA, so sequencing captured expressed TCRB transcripts. Using immunoSEQ multiplex PCR, the repertoire was profiled, and TCRdb retains in-frame clones only, with some absent. The table lists around 600,000 clones, 12% of them singletons. CDR1 and CDR2 from the germline V gene are MDHEN and SYDVKM. This CDR3 is built from 13 residues. Trimming pared 6 bases from V and 6 bases from J, leaving 15 bases between. Findings of the study overall: Shorter TCRB CDR3s, moderately but significantly so, were found in Type 1 diabetes patients in all four CD4+ subsets. The naive, central memory and Treg TCRB repertoires of patients appeared to be more similar to one another than those of healthy donors.

Material: naive CD4+ T cells from blood. The receptor was isolated from a man in his thirties or forties with type 1 diabetes. The chain has TRBV28 and TRBJ2-7; TRBD1 is a possible D gene (5 bases). CDR3 in DNA: TGTGCCAGCAGGCTTTCCCCAGGGATCGAGCAGTACTTC. This sequence encodes CASRLSPGIEQYF.